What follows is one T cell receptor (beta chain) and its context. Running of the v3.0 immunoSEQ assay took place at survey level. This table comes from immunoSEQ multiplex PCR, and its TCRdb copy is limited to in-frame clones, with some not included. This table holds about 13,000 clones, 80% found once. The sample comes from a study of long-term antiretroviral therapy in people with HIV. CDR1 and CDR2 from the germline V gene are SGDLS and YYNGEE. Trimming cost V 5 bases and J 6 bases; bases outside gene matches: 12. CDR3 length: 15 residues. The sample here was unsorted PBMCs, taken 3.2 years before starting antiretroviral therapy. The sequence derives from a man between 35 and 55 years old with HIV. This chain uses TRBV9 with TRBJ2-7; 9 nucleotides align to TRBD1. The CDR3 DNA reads TGTGCCAGCAGTTCCGCCGGGACAGGGATAGGCGAGCAGTACTTC. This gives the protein CASSSAGTGIGEQYF.